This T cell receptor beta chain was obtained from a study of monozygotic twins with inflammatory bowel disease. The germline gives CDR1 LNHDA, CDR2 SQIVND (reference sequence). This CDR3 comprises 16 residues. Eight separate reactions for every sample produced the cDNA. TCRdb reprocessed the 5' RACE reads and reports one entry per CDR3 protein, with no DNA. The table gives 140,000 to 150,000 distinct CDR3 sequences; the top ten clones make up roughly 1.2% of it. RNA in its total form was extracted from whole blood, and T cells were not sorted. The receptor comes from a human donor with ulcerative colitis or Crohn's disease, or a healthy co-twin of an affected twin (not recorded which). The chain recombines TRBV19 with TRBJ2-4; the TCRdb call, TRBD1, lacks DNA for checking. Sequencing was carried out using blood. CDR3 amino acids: CASSPRGQGARYIQYF. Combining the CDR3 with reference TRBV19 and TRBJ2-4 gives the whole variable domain DGGITQSPKYLFRKEGQNVTLSCEQNLNHDAMYWYRQDPGQGLRLIYYSQIVNDFQKGDIAEGYSVSREKKESFPLTVTSAQKNPTAFYLCASSPRGQGARYIQYFGAGTRLSVL.